This T cell receptor beta chain emerged from a study of spatial heterogeneity in lung cancer. In the library, each TCR cDNA molecule bore its own unique molecular identifier. TCRdb reprocessed the 5' RACE reads via MiXCR and lists one record per CDR3 protein. The table records tens of thousands of distinct CDR3 sequences, over 4.5% of them present only once. The sample's time point: sample taken at primary tumor resection. Sequencing was performed on whole RNA extracted from tumor and nontumor lung tissue, or from frozen PBMC, and the material was left unsorted. A total of some 70 untreated early-stage non-small cell lung cancer patients served as donors. CDR3 length: 13 amino acids. Trimming took 8 bases from V and 3 from J; bases not matched to a gene: 2. CDR1 and CDR2 from the germline V gene are SEHNR and FQNEAQ (reference sequence). This clonotype was observed many times. Its antigen is currently unknown.

The study's findings and limits: More often at tumor resection than at routine follow-up, ubiquitous expanded tumor TCRs were detected in the blood.

This receptor was identified in a male donor with early-stage non-small cell lung cancer. Specimen: PBMCs, collected at surgery. The chain employs TRBV7-9 and TRBJ2-2; 8 bases are shared with TRBD1. CDR3 DNA: TGTGCCAGCGAACAGGGGGACACCGGGGAGCTGTTTTTT. Amino acid sequence: CASEQGDTGELFF.